A selection of T cell receptor beta chains follows, all from one sample in a study of blood T cell repertoires in COVID-19. Sequencing used immunoSEQ multiplex PCR; TCRdb keeps in-frame clones, though not all of them. Counted here are about 400,000 clones, more than 75% occurring once; the ten biggest clones make up under 3%. The sample was peripheral blood. Source of these receptors: a human donor in a cohort sampled during active COVID-19. CDR3s include the opening cysteine and the closing phenylalanine or tryptophan. A D gene is named only where the DNA matches it firmly. Rows give clone size only sometimes, using once, few, many, or a class for an expanded clone.

>TRBD1|TRBV27|.|TRBJ1-2
CASSSHRDSYGYTF
TGTGCCAGCAGTTCGCACCGGGACAGCTATGGCTACACCTTC
>TRBD2|TRBV18|once|TRBJ2-1
CASSPTRLAGVGNEQFF
TGTGCCAGCTCACCTACCCGACTAGCGGGAGTGGGGAATGAGCAGTTCTTC
>.|TRBV11-1|.|TRBJ2-1
CASSFRGSSHNEQFF
TGTGCCAGCAGCTTTCGGGGGTCGTCACACAATGAGCAGTTCTTC
>TRBD1|TRBV18|.|TRBJ1-4
CASSPTGGREKLFF
TGTGCCAGCTCACCTACAGGGGGTCGTGAAAAACTGTTTTTT
>.|TRBV19|.|TRBJ1-1
CASSIQSTANTEAFF
TGTGCCAGTAGTATACAGTCCACAGCGAACACTGAAGCTTTCTTT
>.|TRBV28|.|TRBJ1-4
CASLTGEKLFF
TGTGCCAGCCTGACAGGTGAAAAACTGTTTTTT
>TRBD1|TRBV18|.|TRBJ2-1
CASSRQGPEQFF
TGTGCCAGCTCAAGACAGGGGCCTGAGCAGTTCTTC
>.|TRBV7-8|once|TRBJ2-5
CASSPSSHGETQYF
TGTGCCAGCAGCCCCTCTAGTCACGGGGAGACCCAGTACTTC
>.|TRBV28|.|TRBJ2-1
CASSLDGRSEQFF
TGTGCCAGCAGTTTAGATGGGAGGAGTGAGCAGTTCTTC
>.|TRBV2|.|TRBJ2-1
CASSRRGGTGNEQFF
TGTGCCAGCAGCCGTCGAGGGGGTACCGGTAATGAGCAGTTCTTC
>TRBD2|TRBV6-1|many|TRBJ2-5
CASSAARGGPRKETQYF
TGTGCCAGCAGTGCGGCGCGGGGGGGCCCTAGAAAAGAGACCCAGTACTTC
>.|TRBV4-1|.|TRBJ1-3
CASSQGPTQLRNTIYF
TGCGCCAGCAGCCAAGGCCCCACCCAGCTGAGGAACACCATATATTTT
>TRBD1|TRBV24-1|.|TRBJ2-3
CATSDLVGTDRVSTDTQYF
TGTGCCACCAGTGATTTAGTCGGGACAGACAGAGTTAGCACAGATACGCAGTATTTT
>.|TRBV3-1/TRBV3-2|.|TRBJ2-3
CASSQNPGDTQYF
TGTGCCAGCAGCCAAAACCCCGGTGATACGCAGTATTTT
>.|TRBV11-2|.|TRBJ2-7
CASSPLFYEQYF
TGTGCCAGCAGCCCACTCTTCTACGAGCAGTACTTC
>TRBD2|TRBV11-2|.|TRBJ2-3
CASSLVTGGGNTDTQYF
TGTGCCAGCAGCTTAGTTACTGGCGGGGGAAACACAGATACGCAGTATTTT
>TRBD1|TRBV6-5|.|TRBJ1-1
CASRLGQGGTEAFF
TGTGCCAGCAGACTAGGACAGGGGGGCACTGAAGCTTTCTTT
>TRBD1|TRBV6-6|.|TRBJ1-2
CASTSWGQGARGYTF
TGTGCCAGCACCTCTTGGGGACAGGGGGCAAGGGGCTACACCTTC
>TRBD2|TRBV5-6|.|TRBJ2-2
CASSLVLGREGPGELFF
TGTGCCAGCAGCTTGGTACTGGGCAGGGAGGGTCCCGGGGAGCTGTTTTTT
>TRBD2|TRBV4-1|few|TRBJ2-5
CASSPSPNPGTPSGGTQYF
TGCGCCAGCAGCCCCTCGCCTAACCCGGGGACTCCCTCGGGAGGGACCCAGTACTTC
>.|TRBV5-1|.|TRBJ1-1
CASSLGQMNTEAFF
TGCGCCAGCAGCTTGGGACAGATGAACACTGAAGCTTTCTTT
>TRBD1|TRBV19|.|TRBJ2-3
CASTDRGPDTQYF
TGTGCCAGTACCGACAGGGGGCCAGATACGCAGTATTTT
>.|TRBV9|.|TRBJ1-6
CASSSSGTENSPLHF
TGTGCCAGCAGCTCCTCTGGGACTGAGAATTCACCCCTCCACTTT
>.|TRBV3-1/TRBV3-2|.|TRBJ1-5
CASSHGGVDQPQHF
TGTGCCAGCAGCCACGGGGGGGTGGACCAGCCCCAGCATTTT
>TRBD2|TRBV6-5|.|TRBJ2-3
CASHSGITDTQYF
TGTGCCAGCCATAGCGGGATTACAGATACGCAGTATTTT
>TRBD1|TRBV19|few|TRBJ1-2
CASREPGQGLGYTF
TGTGCCAGTAGGGAACCGGGACAGGGCCTAGGCTACACCTTC
>TRBD1|TRBV30|.|TRBJ1-2
CAWSPKTGRWYPTYGYTF
TGTGCCTGGAGTCCTAAGACAGGGCGTTGGTATCCTACCTATGGCTACACCTTC
>.|TRBV3-1/TRBV3-2|.|TRBJ1-3
CASSETEAGNTIYF
TGTGCCAGCAGCGAAACAGAAGCTGGAAACACCATATATTTT
>TRBD1|TRBV7-9|.|TRBJ1-2
CASSLSFGDAGQGANGYTF
TGTGCCAGCAGCTTAAGTTTCGGGGACGCGGGGCAGGGGGCAAATGGCTACACCTTC
>TRBD1|TRBV12-3/TRBV12-4|.|TRBJ2-7
CASSSTGGQQYF
TGTGCCAGCAGCAGTACAGGGGGCCAGCAGTACTTC
>TRBD2|TRBV4-1|many|TRBJ2-3
CASSQERGLEGSTDTQYF
TGCGCCAGCAGCCAAGAGAGGGGACTAGAGGGTTCCACAGATACGCAGTATTTT
>.|TRBV6-4|.|TRBJ1-1
CASSDRGGEAFF
TGTGCCAGCAGTGACAGGGGTGGCGAAGCTTTCTTT
>.|TRBV28|.|TRBJ2-5
CASSLPRGAGDGETQYF
TGTGCCAGCAGTTTGCCCCGGGGGGCAGGGGATGGGGAGACCCAGTACTTC
>.|TRBV3-1/TRBV3-2|.|TRBJ2-3
CASSQVAGTTDTQYF
TGTGCCAGCAGCCAAGTTGCGGGGACCACAGATACGCAGTATTTT
>TRBD2|TRBV19|.|TRBJ2-3
CASKASGNTDTQYF
TGTGCCAGTAAGGCTAGCGGTAACACAGATACGCAGTATTTT
>.|TRBV3-1/TRBV3-2|.|TRBJ2-2
CASSPLLHGGELFF
TGTGCCAGCAGCCCTCTCCTTCACGGCGGGGAGCTGTTTTTT
>.|TRBV19|.|TRBJ1-5
CASSIRVRSSNQPQHF
TGTGCCAGTAGTATCAGGGTTCGGAGTAGCAATCAGCCCCAGCATTTT